The rows below give T cell receptor beta chains drawn from one sample of a study of CD4 T cells in relation to SARS-CoV-2 and coronaviruses. Sequencing used immunoSEQ multiplex PCR; TCRdb keeps in-frame clones, though not all of them. Of under 45,000 clones in the sample, roughly 85% are singletons; the top ten hold approximately 4.5%. For these TCRs, the target antigens are not known. The source material was naive CD4+ T cells from PBMCs, cultured in vitro. The source of these receptors is an adult with COVID-19. CDR3s leave out the opening cysteine and the closing phenylalanine or tryptophan. Expanded clones are given a class, and other clones once, few, many or no size at all.

clone size: .; V gene: TRBV9; CDR3 length: 13; CDR3 protein: ASSVEVAALNEQF
clone size: .; V gene: TRBV7-6; CDR3 length: 14; CDR3 protein: ASSPGSGLAGFEQY
clone size: once; V gene: TRBV6-4; CDR3 length: 12; CDR3 protein: ASNGLADNYEQY
clone size: .; V gene: TRBV5-5; CDR3 length: 12; CDR3 protein: ASSFVQGNEKLF
clone size: .; V gene: TRBV2; CDR3 length: 14; CDR3 protein: ASSSTSGRAPDTQY
clone size: .; V gene: TRBV2; CDR3 length: 15; CDR3 protein: ASRDPRGTSVQNIQY
clone size: .; V gene: TRBV10-1; CDR3 length: 10; CDR3 protein: ASSESEQPQH
clone size: .; V gene: TRBV28; CDR3 length: 14; CDR3 protein: ASSLLAGDYNQPQH
clone size: .; V gene: TRBV6-6; CDR3 length: 16; CDR3 protein: ASRRWSVRSGRAYEQY
clone size: .; V gene: TRBV5-1; CDR3 length: 13; CDR3 protein: ASSIEGPSGNTIY
clone size: .; V gene: TRBV9; CDR3 length: 13; CDR3 protein: ASSVGAGGSYEQY
clone size: .; V gene: TRBV5-5; CDR3 length: 12; CDR3 protein: ASSSTGEIYGYT